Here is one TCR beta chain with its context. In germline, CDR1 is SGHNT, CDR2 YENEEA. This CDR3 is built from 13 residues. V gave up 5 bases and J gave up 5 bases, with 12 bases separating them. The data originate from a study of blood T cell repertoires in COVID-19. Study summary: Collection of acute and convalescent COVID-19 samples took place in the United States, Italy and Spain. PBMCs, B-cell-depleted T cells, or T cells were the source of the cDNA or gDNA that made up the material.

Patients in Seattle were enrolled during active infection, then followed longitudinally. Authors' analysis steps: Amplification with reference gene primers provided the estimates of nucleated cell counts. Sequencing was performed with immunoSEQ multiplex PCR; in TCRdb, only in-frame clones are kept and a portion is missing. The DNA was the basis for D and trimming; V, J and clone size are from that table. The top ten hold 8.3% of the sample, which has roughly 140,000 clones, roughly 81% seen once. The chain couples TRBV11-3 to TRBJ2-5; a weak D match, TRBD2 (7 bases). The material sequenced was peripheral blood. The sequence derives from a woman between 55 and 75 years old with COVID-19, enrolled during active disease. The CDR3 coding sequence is TGTGCCAGCAGCCCGGGGGGCGGGGAGACCCAGTACTTC. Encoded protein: CASSPGGGETQYF.